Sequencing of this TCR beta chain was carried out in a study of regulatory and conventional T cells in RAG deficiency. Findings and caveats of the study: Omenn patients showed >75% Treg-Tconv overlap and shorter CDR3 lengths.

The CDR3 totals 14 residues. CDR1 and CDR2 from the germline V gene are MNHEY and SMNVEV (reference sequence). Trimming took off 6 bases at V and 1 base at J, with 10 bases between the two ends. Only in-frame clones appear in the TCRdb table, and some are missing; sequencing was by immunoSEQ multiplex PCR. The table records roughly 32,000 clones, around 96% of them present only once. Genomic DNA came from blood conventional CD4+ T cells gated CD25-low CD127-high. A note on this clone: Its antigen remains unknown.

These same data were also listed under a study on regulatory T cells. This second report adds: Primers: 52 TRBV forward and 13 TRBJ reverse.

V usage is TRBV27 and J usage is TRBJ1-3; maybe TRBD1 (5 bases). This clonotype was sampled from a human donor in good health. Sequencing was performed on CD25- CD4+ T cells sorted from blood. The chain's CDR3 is CASSAGPSGNTIYF. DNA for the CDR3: TGTGCCAGCAGCGCAGGGCCTTCTGGAAACACCATATATTTT.